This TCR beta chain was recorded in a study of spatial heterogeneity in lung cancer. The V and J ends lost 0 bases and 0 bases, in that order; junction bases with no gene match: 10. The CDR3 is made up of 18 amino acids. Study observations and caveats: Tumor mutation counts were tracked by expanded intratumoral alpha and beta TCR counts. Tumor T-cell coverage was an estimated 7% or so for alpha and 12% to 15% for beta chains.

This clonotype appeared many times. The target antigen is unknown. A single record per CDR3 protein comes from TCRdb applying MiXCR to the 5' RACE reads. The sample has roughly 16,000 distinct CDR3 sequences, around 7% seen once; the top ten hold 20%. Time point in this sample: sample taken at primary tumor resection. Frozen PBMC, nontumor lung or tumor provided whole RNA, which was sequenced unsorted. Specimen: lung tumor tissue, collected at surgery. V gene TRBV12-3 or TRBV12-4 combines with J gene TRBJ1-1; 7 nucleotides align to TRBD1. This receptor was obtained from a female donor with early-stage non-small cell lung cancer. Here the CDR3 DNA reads TGTGCCAGCAGTTTAGCCCCAGGGGGGTGGGGCTTGAACACTGAAGCTTTCTTT. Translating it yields CASSLAPGGWGLNTEAFF.